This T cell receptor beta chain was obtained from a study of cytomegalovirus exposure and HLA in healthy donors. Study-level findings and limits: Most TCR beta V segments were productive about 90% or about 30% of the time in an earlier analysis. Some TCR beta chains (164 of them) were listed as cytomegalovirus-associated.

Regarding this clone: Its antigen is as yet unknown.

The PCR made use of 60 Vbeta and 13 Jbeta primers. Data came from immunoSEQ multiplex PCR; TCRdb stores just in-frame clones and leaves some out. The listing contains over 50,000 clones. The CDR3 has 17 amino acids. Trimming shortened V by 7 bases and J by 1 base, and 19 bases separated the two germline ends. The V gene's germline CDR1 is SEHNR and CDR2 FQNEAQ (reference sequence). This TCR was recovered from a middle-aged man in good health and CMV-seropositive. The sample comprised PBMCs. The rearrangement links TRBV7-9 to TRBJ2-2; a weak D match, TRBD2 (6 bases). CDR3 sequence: CASNPEGLALNTGELFF. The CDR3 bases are TGTGCCAGCAACCCCGAGGGGCTAGCGCTGAACACCGGGGAGCTGTTTTTT. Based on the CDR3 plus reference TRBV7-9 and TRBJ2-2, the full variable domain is DTGVSQNPRHKITKRGQNVTFRCDPISEHNRLYWYRQTLGQGPEFLTYFQNEAQLEKSRLLSDRFSAERPKGSFSTLEIQRTEQGDSAMYLCASNPEGLALNTGELFFGEGSRLTVL.